This entry features one T cell receptor beta chain sequence. As yet, its antigen is unknown. The record originates from a study of cytomegalovirus exposure and HLA in healthy donors. Study information: The 95 million to 120 million unique TCR beta sequences, from about 179 million T cells, were found by an earlier analysis.

Study-wide results and limits: Most TCRs appeared rarely, but some public TCRs recurred in many donors. The study reported that TCR beta sequences accurately predicted HLA-A and HLA-B alleles in most subjects.

The PCR had 60 Vbeta and 13 Jbeta primers. Method: immunoSEQ multiplex PCR; TCRdb's copy keeps in-frame clones and lacks some. This sample carries some 110,000 clones, approximately 9.4% of them seen once, and the ten largest clones take 2.5% to 3.5%. The TCR originated in a man under 40 in good health and CMV-seronegative. Sequenced material: PBMCs.

The CDR3 DNA reads as TGTGCCAGCAGCTTGGAGGGGGACTATGGCTACACCTTC. Its translation: CASSLEGDYGYTF. V gene TRBV5-4 combines with J gene TRBJ1-2, with a possible D match to TRBD1 (6 bases). This CDR3 is 13 amino acids long. Germline assignment: CDR1 SGHNT and CDR2 YYREEE (reference sequence). Trimming pared 0 bases from V and 3 bases from J, leaving 6 bases between.